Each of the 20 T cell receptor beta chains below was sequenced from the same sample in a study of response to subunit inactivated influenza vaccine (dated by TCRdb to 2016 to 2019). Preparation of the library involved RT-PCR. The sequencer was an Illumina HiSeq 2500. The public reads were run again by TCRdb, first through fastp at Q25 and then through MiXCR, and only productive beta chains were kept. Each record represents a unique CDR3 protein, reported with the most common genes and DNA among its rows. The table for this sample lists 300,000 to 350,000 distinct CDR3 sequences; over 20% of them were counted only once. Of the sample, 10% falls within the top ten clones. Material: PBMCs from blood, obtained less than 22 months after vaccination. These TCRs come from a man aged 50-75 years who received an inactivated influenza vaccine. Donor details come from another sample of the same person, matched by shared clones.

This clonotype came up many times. CDR3 sequence (DNA): TGCGCCAGCAGCCAGGGACCGCGGAACACTGAAGCTTTCTTT. It encodes CASSQGPRNTEAFF. The chain has TRBV4-3 and TRBJ1-1; D is possibly TRBD1 (5 bases). Trimming left V 3 bases short and J 1 base short, with 9 bases between. The CDR3 is 14 residues long. Germline values: CDR1 LGHNA, CDR2 YSLEER.

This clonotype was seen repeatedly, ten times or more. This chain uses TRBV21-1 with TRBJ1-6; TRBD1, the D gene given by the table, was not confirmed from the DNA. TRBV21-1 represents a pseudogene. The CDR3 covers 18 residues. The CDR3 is CASSKALLRGGAVSPLHF. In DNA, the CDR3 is TGTGCCAGCAGCAAAGCGCTTTTAAGGGGCGGGGCGGTTTCACCCCTCCACTTT.

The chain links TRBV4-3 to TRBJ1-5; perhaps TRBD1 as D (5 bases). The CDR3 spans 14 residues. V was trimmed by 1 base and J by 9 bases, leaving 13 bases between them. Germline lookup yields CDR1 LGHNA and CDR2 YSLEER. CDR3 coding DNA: TGCGCCAGCAGCCAAGGACAGATTATTGGGCCCCAGCATTTT. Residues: CASSQGQIIGPQHF.

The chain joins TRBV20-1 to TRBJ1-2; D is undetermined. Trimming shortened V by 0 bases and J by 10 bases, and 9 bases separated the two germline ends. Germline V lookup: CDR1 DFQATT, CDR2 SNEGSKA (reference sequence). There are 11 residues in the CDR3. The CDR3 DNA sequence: TGCAGTGCTAGAGATCAGCCGGTCTACACCTTC. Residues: CSARDQPVYTF.

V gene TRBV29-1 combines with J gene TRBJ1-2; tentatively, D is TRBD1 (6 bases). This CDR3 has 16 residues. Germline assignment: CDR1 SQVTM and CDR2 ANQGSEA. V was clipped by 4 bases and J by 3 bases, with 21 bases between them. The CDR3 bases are TGCAGCGTTGGACCCCGGGACACTCGAGGGTACTATGGCTACACCTTC. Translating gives CSVGPRDTRGYYGYTF.

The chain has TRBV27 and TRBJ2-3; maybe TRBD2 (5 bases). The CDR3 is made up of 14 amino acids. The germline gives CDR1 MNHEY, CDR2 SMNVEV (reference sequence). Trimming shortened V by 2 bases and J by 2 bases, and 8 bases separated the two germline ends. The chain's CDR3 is CASSLLAHTDTQYF. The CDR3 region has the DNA TGTGCCAGCAGTTTACTAGCCCACACAGATACGCAGTATTTT.

For the CDR3, the DNA is TGTGCCAGCAGCGTAGACGGGGGTAGGGGCTACACCTTC. It translates to CASSVDGGRGYTF. V and J are TRBV9 and TRBJ1-2, with D perhaps matching TRBD1 (5 bases). The CDR3 consists of 13 residues. Germline CDR1 SGDLS, CDR2 YYNGEE. The V and J ends lost 0 bases and 8 bases respectively, with 11 bases between them.

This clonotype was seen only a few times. The CDR3 DNA reads TGTGCCAGCAGTCCGGGACAGGTCAATCAGCCCCAGCATTTT. It translates to CASSPGQVNQPQHF. This chain uses TRBV6-1 with TRBJ1-5; the match to TRBD1 covers 8 bases. After removal of 5 bases from V and 3 bases from J, the junction contained 3 bases not matched to a gene. Germline CDR1 is MNHNS and CDR2 is SASEGT. The CDR3 totals 14 residues.

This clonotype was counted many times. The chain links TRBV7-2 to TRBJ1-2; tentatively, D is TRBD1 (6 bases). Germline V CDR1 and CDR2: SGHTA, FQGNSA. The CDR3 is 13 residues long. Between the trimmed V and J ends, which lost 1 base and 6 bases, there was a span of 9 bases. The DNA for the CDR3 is TGTGCCAGCAGCTTAGTACAGGGTGATGGCTACACCTTC. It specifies CASSLVQGDGYTF.

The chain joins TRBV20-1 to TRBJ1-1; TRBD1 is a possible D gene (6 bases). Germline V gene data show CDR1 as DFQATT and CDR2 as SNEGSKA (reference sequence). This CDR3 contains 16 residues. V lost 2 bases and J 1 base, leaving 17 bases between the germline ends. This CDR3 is CSARYPSLTGNTEAFF. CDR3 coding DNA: TGCAGTGCTAGATACCCATCATTGACAGGGAACACTGAAGCTTTCTTT.

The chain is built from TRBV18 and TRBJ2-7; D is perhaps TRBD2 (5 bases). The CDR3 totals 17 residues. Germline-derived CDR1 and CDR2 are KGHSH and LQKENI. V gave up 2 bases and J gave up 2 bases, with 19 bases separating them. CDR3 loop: CASSPSISTGWAYEQYF. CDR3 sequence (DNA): TGTGCCAGCTCACCATCCATTTCAACGGGATGGGCCTACGAGCAGTACTTC.

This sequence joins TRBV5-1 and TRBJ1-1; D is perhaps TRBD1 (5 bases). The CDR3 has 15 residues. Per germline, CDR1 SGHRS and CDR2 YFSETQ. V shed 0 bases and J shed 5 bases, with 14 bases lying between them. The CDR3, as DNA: TGCGCCAGCAGCTTGGCCCCGGATGGGGGGACTGAAGCTTTCTTT. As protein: CASSLAPDGGTEAFF.

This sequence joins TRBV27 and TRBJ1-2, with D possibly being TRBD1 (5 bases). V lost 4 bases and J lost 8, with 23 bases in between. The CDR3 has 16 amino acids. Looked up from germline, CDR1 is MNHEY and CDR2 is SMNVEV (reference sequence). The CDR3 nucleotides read TGTGCCAGCAGTTCCTCGGGGGACGGCCCCTCTAGAGGCTACACCTTC. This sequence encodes CASSSSGDGPSRGYTF.

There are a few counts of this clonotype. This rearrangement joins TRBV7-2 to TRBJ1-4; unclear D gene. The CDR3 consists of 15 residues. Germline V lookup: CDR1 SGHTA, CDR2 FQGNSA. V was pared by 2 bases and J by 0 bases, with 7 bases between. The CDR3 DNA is TGTGCCAGCAGCTTACTTTACGCAACTAATGAAAAACTGTTTTTT. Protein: CASSLLYATNEKLFF. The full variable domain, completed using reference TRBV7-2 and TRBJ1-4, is GAGVSQSPSNKVTEKGKDVELRCDPISGHTALYWYRQSLGQGLEFLIYFQGNSAPDKSGLPSDRFSAERTGGSVSTLTIQRTQQEDSAVYLCASSLLYATNEKLFFGSGTQLSVL.

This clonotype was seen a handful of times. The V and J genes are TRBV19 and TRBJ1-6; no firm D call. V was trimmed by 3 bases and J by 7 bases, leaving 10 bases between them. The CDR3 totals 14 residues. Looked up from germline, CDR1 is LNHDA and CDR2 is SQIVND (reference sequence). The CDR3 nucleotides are TGTGCCAGTAGTATGGTACAGACAAATTCACCCCTCCACTTT. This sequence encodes CASSMVQTNSPLHF.

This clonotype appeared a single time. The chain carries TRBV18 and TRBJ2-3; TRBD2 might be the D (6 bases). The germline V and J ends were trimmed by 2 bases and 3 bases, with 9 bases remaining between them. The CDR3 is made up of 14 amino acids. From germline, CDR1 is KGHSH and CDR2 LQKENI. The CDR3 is CASSPTAGTDTQYF. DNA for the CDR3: TGTGCCAGCTCACCAACCGCGGGGACAGATACGCAGTATTTT.

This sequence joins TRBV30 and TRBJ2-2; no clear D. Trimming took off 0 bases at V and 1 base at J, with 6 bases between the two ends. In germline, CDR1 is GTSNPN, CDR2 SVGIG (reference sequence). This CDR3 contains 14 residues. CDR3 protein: CAWSVFKNTGELFF. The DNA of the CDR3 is TGTGCCTGGAGTGTCTTCAAGAACACCGGGGAGCTGTTTTTT.

CDR3 DNA: TGCAGTAGGACAAGGGGTCGGATTGGACAGGGGCGAGCCGCTTATGGCTACACCTTC. It specifies CSRTRGRIGQGRAAYGYTF. V and J are TRBV20-1 and TRBJ1-2; 9 bases are a match to TRBD1. Germline trimming cut 8 bases from V and 5 bases from J; bases unmatched to any gene: 27. The germline CDR1 and CDR2 sequences are DFQATT and SNEGSKA (reference sequence). The CDR3 is 19 residues long.

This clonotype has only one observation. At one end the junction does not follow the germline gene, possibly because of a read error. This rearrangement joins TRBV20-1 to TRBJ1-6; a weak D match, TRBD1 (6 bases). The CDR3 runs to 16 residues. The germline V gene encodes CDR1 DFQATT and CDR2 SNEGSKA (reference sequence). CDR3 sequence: CSARSRGQSYNPPLHF. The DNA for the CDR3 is TGCAGTGCTAGGAGCCGAGGACAGAGCTATAATCCACCCCTCCACTTT.

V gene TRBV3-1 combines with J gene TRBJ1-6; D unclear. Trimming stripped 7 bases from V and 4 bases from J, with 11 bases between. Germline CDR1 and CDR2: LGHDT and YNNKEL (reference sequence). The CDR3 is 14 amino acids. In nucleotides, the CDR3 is TGTGCCAGCAACTCCGGGCTGTATAATTCACCCCTCCACTTT. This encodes CASNSGLYNSPLHF.